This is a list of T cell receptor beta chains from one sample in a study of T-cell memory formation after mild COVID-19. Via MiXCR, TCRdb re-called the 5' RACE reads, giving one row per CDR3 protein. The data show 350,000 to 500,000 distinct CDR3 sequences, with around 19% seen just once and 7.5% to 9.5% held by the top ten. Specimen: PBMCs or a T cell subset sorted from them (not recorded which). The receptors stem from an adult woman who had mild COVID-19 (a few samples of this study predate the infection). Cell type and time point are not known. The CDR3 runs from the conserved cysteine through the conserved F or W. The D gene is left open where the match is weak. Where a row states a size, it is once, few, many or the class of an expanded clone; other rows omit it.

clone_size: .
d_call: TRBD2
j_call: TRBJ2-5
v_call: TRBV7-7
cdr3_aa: CASSAETKVGLAGSEETQYF
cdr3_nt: TGTGCCAGCAGCGCAGAAACGAAAGTAGGACTAGCGGGGTCTGAAGAGACCCAGTACTTC

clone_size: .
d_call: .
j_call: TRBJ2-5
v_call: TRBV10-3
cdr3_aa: CAISVQGWQETQYF
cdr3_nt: TGTGCCATCAGTGTCCAGGGGTGGCAAGAGACCCAGTACTTC

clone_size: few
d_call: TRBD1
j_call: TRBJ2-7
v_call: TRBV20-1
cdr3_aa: CSARDTGTGTYEQYF
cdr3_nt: TGCAGTGCTAGAGATACGGGGACAGGGACCTACGAGCAGTACTTC

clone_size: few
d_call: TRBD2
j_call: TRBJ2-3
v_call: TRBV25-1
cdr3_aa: CASRRIGTSGLDRDTQYF
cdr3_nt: TGTGCCAGCAGACGGATCGGGACTAGCGGTTTAGATAGAGATACGCAGTATTTT

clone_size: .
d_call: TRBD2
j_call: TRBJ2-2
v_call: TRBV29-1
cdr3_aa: CSVGLAANTGELFF
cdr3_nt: TGCAGCGTTGGACTAGCGGCGAACACCGGGGAGCTGTTTTTT

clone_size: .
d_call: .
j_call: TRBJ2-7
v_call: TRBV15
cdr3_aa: CATSSGDLTLYEQYF
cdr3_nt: TGTGCCACCAGCAGTGGGGACTTGACTCTCTACGAGCAGTACTTC

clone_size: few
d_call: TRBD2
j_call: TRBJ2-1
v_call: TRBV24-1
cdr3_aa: CATAREGPRQFF
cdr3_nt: TGTGCCACCGCTCGGGAGGGCCCTCGGCAGTTCTTC

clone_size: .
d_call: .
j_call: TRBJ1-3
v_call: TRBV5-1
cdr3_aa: CASSPPGNSGNTIYF
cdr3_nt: TGCGCCAGCAGCCCGCCCGGGAACTCTGGAAACACCATATATTTT

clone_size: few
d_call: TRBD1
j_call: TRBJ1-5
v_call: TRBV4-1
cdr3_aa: CASSHPTRQGASSNQPQHF
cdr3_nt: TGCGCCAGCAGCCACCCCACTCGACAGGGGGCATCTAGCAATCAGCCCCAGCATTTT

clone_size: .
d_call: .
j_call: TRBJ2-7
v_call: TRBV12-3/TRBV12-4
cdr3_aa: CASRPTSGEQYF
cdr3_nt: TGTGCCAGCAGGCCCACTAGTGGCGAGCAGTACTTC

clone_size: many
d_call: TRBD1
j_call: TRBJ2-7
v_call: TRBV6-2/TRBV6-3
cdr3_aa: CASSYGQGDEQYF
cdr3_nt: TGTGCCAGCAGTTACGGACAGGGGGACGAGCAGTACTTC

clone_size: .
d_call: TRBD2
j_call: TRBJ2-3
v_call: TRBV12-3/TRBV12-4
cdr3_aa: CASSRSSGTDTQYF
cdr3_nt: TGTGCCAGCTCCCGGTCTAGCGGGACAGATACGCAGTATTTT

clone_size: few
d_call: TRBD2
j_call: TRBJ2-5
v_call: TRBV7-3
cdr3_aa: CASSTRGGEEETQYF
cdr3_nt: TGTGCCAGCAGTACACGGGGGGGTGAGGAAGAGACCCAGTACTTC

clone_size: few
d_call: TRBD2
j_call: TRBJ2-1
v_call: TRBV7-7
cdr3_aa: CASSPRAGGPVYNEQFF
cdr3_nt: TGTGCTAGCAGCCCCAGAGCGGGAGGCCCCGTTTACAATGAGCAGTTCTTC

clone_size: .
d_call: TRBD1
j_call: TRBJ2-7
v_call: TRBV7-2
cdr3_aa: CASSLDGTGNYEQYF
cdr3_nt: TGTGCCAGCAGCTTAGACGGGACAGGAAACTACGAGCAGTACTTC

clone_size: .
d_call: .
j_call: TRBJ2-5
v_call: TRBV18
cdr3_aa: CASSPPAREETQYF
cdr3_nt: TGTGCCAGCTCACCACCGGCCAGGGAAGAGACCCAGTACTTC

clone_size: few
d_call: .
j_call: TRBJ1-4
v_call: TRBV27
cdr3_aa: CASSLRGAGEKLFF
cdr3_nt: TGTGCCAGCAGTTTGCGAGGCGCGGGTGAAAAACTGTTTTTT

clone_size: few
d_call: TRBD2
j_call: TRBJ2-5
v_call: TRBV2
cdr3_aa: CASSGRSGRAETQYF
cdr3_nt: TGTGCCAGCAGTGGGAGGAGCGGGAGAGCAGAGACCCAGTACTTC

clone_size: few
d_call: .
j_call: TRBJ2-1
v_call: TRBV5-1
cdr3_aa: CASSLGGGPIYNEQFF
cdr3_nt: TGCGCCAGCAGCTTGGGGGGGGGCCCCATCTACAATGAGCAGTTCTTC

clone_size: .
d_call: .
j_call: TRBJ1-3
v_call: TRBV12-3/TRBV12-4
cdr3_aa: CASSLRAGQMGNTIYF
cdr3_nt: TGTGCCAGCAGTTTACGCGCGGGGCAAATGGGAAACACCATATATTTT

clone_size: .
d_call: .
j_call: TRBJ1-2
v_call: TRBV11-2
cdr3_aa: CASSLDDGTLDGYTF
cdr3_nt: TGTGCCAGCAGCTTAGACGACGGCACCTTGGATGGCTACACCTTC

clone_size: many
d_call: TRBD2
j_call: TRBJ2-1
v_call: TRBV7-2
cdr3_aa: CASSFVGGGAYNEQFF
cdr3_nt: TGTGCCAGCAGCTTTGTCGGCGGGGGGGCCTACAATGAGCAGTTCTTC

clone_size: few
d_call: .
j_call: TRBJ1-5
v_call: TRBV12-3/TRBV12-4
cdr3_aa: CASSPSGTDQPQHF
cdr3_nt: TGTGCCAGCAGCCCCTCGGGGACTGATCAGCCCCAGCATTTT

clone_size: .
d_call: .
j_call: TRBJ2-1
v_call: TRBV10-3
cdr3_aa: CAISGQEGTYNEQFF
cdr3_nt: TGTGCCATCAGTGGGCAGGAGGGGACCTACAATGAGCAGTTCTTC

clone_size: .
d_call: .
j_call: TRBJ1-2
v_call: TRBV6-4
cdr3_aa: CASRKSGGIGYTF
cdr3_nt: TGTGCCAGCAGAAAAAGTGGAGGGATCGGCTACACCTTC

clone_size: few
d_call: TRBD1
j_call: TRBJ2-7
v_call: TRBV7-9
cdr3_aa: CASSLSPAGGSYEQYF
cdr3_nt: TGTGCCAGCAGCTTGTCTCCGGCAGGGGGCTCCTACGAGCAGTACTTC

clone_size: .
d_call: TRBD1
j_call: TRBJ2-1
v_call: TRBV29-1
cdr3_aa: CSVEPPGQVVGEQFF
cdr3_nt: TGCAGCGTTGAGCCGCCGGGACAGGTCGTTGGTGAGCAGTTCTTC

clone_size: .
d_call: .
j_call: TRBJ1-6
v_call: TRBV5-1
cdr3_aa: CASSLGTEDGGSPLHF
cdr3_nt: TGCGCCAGCAGCTTGGGTACCGAAGACGGGGGTTCACCCCTCCACTTT

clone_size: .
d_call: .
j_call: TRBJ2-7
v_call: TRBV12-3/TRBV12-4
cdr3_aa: CASTPASSYEQYF
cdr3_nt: TGTGCCAGCACCCCCGCAAGTTCCTACGAGCAGTACTTC

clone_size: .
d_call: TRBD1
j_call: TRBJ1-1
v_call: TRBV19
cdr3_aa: CASSMTGANTEAFF
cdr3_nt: TGTGCCAGTAGTATGACAGGGGCGAACACTGAAGCTTTCTTT

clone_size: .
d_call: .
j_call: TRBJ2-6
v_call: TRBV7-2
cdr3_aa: CASSATGQDSGANVLTF
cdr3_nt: TGTGCCAGCAGCGCGACAGGTCAGGATTCTGGGGCCAACGTCCTGACTTTC

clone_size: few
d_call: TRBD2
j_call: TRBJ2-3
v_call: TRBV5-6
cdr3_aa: CASSFASGYTDTQYF
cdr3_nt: TGTGCCAGCAGCTTTGCTAGCGGATACACAGATACGCAGTATTTT

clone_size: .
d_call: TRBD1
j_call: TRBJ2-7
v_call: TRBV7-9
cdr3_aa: CASSFSVGQGYYEQYF
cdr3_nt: TGTGCCAGCAGCTTTTCGGTCGGACAGGGTTACTACGAGCAGTACTTC

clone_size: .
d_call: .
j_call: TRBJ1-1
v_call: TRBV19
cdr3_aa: CASSPGNEGRSAFF
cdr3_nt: TGTGCCAGTAGTCCCGGGAATGAAGGGCGATCAGCTTTCTTT

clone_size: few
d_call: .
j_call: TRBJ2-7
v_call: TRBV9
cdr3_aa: CASSVGGDEQYF
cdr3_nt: TGTGCCAGCAGCGTAGGAGGGGACGAGCAGTACTTC

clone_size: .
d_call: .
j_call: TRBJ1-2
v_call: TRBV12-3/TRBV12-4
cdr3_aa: CASSPRTAKGGYTF
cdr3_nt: TGTGCCAGCAGTCCGAGGACAGCGAAGGGTGGCTACACCTTC

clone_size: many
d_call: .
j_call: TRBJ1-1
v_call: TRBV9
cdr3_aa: CASSALQRANTEAFF
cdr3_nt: TGTGCCAGCAGCGCCCTTCAAAGGGCGAACACTGAAGCTTTCTTT

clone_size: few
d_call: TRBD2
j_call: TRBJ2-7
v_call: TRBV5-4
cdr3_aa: CASSFASGYEQYF
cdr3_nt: TGTGCCAGCAGTTTTGCTAGCGGTTACGAGCAGTACTTC

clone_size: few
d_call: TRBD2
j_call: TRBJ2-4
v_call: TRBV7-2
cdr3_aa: CASSLVMGLAGPAKNIQYF
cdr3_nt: TGTGCCAGCAGCTTAGTCATGGGGCTAGCGGGCCCAGCCAAAAACATTCAGTACTTC

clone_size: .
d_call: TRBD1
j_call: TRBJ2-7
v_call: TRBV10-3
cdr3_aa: CAISEAGQGFYEQYF
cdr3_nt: TGTGCCATCAGTGAGGCCGGACAGGGTTTCTACGAGCAGTACTTC

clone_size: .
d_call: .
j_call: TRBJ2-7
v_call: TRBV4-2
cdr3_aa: CASSLQDGNYEQYF
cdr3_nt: TGTGCCAGCAGCCTGCAGGACGGGAACTACGAGCAGTACTTC